The 27 T cell receptor beta chains below come from one sample, sequenced in a study of beta chain features in type 1 diabetes. Reverse transcription of all isolated RNA meant that expressed TCRB transcripts were sequenced. The data were produced by immunoSEQ multiplex PCR, yet TCRdb's version contains in-frame clones alone and is incomplete. Among under 350,000 clones listed, more than 13% were seen once. For these receptors, no antigen is known. Study-wide results and caveats: Moderate but significant shortening of TCRB CDR3s was recorded in all four CD4+ subsets from Type 1 diabetes patients.

What was sequenced was naive CD4+ T cells from blood. These receptors were taken from a man aged 25-45 years with type 1 diabetes.

This sequence joins TRBV2 and TRBJ2-1; no reliable D call. V was pared by 5 bases and J by 0 bases, with 14 bases between. The CDR3 covers 16 residues. Looked up from germline, CDR1 is SNHLY and CDR2 is FYNNEI. CDR3 sequence reads: CASSLELLSSYNEQFF. The CDR3 region has the DNA TGTGCCAGCAGTCTGGAACTACTAAGCTCCTACAATGAGCAGTTCTTC.

This clone was seen more than once but under ten times. The chain couples TRBV20-1 to TRBJ1-1, with TRBD1 as a possible D gene (6 bases). V gave up 6 bases and J gave up 8 bases, with 10 bases separating them. The germline V gene has CDR1 DFQATT and CDR2 SNEGSKA (reference sequence). This CDR3 region has 10 residues. CDR3 sequence (DNA): TGCAGTGCGCCTACAGGGGAAGCTTTCTTT. Translating it yields CSAPTGEAFF.

This clone turned up a few times. The rearrangement links TRBV7-8 to TRBJ2-2, with 11 bases fitting TRBD2. The CDR3 extends over 13 amino acids. Germline lookup yields CDR1 SGHVS and CDR2 FQNEAQ. The CDR3 here is CVSGRANTGELFF. In nucleotides, the CDR3 is TGTGTTAGCGGGAGGGCGAACACCGGGGAGCTGTTTTTT.

In this sample, this clone turned up a few times. V and J are TRBV28 and TRBJ2-3, with D possibly being TRBD1 (7 bases). Deletions cut 7 bases from V and 8 bases from J, with 19 bases between. Germline lookup yields CDR1 MDHEN and CDR2 SYDVKM. This CDR3 has 14 amino acids. The CDR3 is CASTSEGAPRTQYF. The CDR3 DNA follows: TGTGCCAGCACCTCGGAGGGGGCGCCCCGTACGCAGTATTTT.

V is TRBV4-2 and J is TRBJ2-1; 11 nucleotides agree with TRBD2. Germline loops: CDR1 LGHNA, CDR2 YNFKEQ. J was trimmed by 1 base and V by 0 bases; bases with no gene match: 8. The CDR3 is made up of 19 amino acids. CDR3 DNA sequence: TGTGCCAGCAGCCAAGATCCCTTGGCTAGCGGGAGGTCCTACAATGAGCAGTTCTTC. Protein sequence: CASSQDPLASGRSYNEQFF.

The V gene is TRBV9, the J gene TRBJ2-2, with 11 bases aligning to TRBD2. The CDR3 runs to 17 residues. After removal of 4 bases from V and 2 bases from J, the junction contained 7 bases not matched to a gene. The germline gives CDR1 SGDLS, CDR2 YYNGEE. This CDR3 is CASSPTTSGRNTGELFF. The CDR3 DNA reads TGTGCCAGCAGCCCCACAACTAGCGGGAGAAACACCGGGGAGCTGTTTTTT. Full variable domain (missing parts from reference TRBV9 and TRBJ2-2): DSGVTQTPKHLITATGQRVTLRCSPRSGDLSVYWYQQSLDQGLQFLIQYYNGEERAKGNILERFSAQQFPDLHSELNLSSLELGDSALYFCASSPTTSGRNTGELFFGEGSRLTVL.

This chain joins TRBV6-5 and TRBJ2-3; 9 nucleotides agree with TRBD2. V trimming: 10 bases; J trimming: 0 bases; junction bases outside the gene matches: 8. From germline, CDR1 is MNHEY and CDR2 SVGAGI. The CDR3 extends over 15 amino acids. CDR3 in DNA: TGTGCCATCCGGACTAGCGCTACTAGCACAGATACGCAGTATTTT. Its protein product is CAIRTSATSTDTQYF.

This clone was seen a few times. The chain couples TRBV18 to TRBJ2-7, with no clear D. Germline V gene lookup returns CDR1 KGHSH and CDR2 LQKENI. CDR3 length equals 13 residues. V was clipped by 3 bases and J by 7 bases, with 13 bases between them. The CDR3 DNA is TGTGCCAGCTCACCGAATCCTCTGAGGGAGCAGTACTTC. Its translation is CASSPNPLREQYF.

The chain joins TRBV27 to TRBJ2-1; D not certain. The germline gives CDR1 MNHEY, CDR2 SMNVEV (reference sequence). This CDR3 has 13 amino acids. The V gene lost 2 bases and the J gene lost 5 bases, with 7 bases spanning the gap. The CDR3 protein is CASSLERNNEQFF. The CDR3 DNA is TGTGCCAGCAGTTTAGAGAGGAACAATGAGCAGTTCTTC.

This chain joins TRBV5-1 and TRBJ1-1; TRBD1 might be the D (5 bases). The CDR3 spans 15 residues. Trimming shortened V by 4 bases and J by 5 bases, and 18 bases separated the two germline ends. CDR1 SGHRS and CDR2 YFSETQ come from the germline V gene. The DNA for the CDR3 is TGCGCCAGCAGCGAGGGCGGGGCGGGCCTGACTGAAGCTTTCTTT. This encodes CASSEGGAGLTEAFF.

The chain is built from TRBV7-9 and TRBJ2-5, with 10 bases matching TRBD1. This CDR3 spans 15 amino acids. Per germline, CDR1 SEHNR and CDR2 FQNEAQ (reference sequence). V lost 2 bases to trimming and J lost 13 bases; unmatched junction nucleotides: 13. The CDR3 nucleotides read TGTGCCAGCAGCTTATTCGGAGGAACAGGGACAGGGGTGTACTTC. As protein: CASSLFGGTGTGVYF. Full variable domain (outside the CDR3, taken from reference TRBV7-9 and TRBJ2-5): DTGVSQNPRHKITKRGQNVTFRCDPISEHNRLYWYRQTLGQGPEFLTYFQNEAQLEKSRLLSDRFSAERPKGSFSTLEIQRTEQGDSAMYLCASSLFGGTGTGVYFGPGTRLLVL.

The genes are TRBV7-2 and TRBJ2-1; 13 nucleotides agree with TRBD2. The J segment lost 10 bases and the V segment lost 1 base, leaving 4 bases of the junction unmatched. CDR1 is SGHTA, CDR2 FQGNSA, per germline. The CDR3 is 15 residues long. The DNA of the CDR3 is TGTGCCAGCAGCTTAGTAGGGACTAGCGGGATCGAGCAGTTCTTC. Translating it yields CASSLVGTSGIEQFF.

The chain carries TRBV28 and TRBJ2-1, with 11 nucleotides matching TRBD2. The CDR3 is 14 amino acids. CDR1 and CDR2 (germline): MDHEN, SYDVKM. The trim removed 7 bases at V and 7 bases at J, leaving 6 bases unmatched. The CDR3 nucleotides read TGTGCCAGCATAGCGGGAGGGCCTGGGAATGAGCAGTTCTTC. It translates to CASIAGGPGNEQFF.

The chain recombines TRBV19 with TRBJ1-1, with D possibly matching TRBD1 (6 bases). V was clipped by 10 bases and J by 4 bases, with 19 bases between them. This CDR3 has 14 amino acids. CDR1 is LNHDA, CDR2 SQIVND, per germline (reference sequence). The CDR3 loop is CATQGRVESTEAFF. The CDR3 DNA follows: TGTGCCACCCAGGGGAGGGTGGAGAGCACTGAAGCTTTCTTT.

Turning to this clone: The same CDR3 can be traced to other DNA sequences in this sample. The chain combines TRBV15 with TRBJ2-5; D is undetermined. V was shortened by 1 base and J by 5 bases, with 5 bases between the two germline ends. This CDR3 spans 12 amino acids. Per germline, CDR1 LNHNV and CDR2 YYDKDF (reference sequence). CDR3 sequence: CATSRASETQYF. CDR3 bases: TGTGCCACCAGCAGAGCCTCGGAGACCCAGTACTTC.

V is TRBV7-9 and J is TRBJ2-1; 8 bases are a match to TRBD2. Germline values: CDR1 SEHNR, CDR2 FQNEAQ (reference sequence). The V and J ends lost 6 bases and 9 bases, in that order; junction bases with no gene match: 7. This CDR3 region has 13 residues. The CDR3 here is CASSSLADLEQFF. The CDR3 nucleotides are TGTGCCAGCAGTTCACTAGCGGACCTTGAGCAGTTCTTC.

The chain couples TRBV28 to TRBJ2-7, with TRBD2 as a possible D gene (6 bases). Looked up from germline, CDR1 is MDHEN and CDR2 is SYDVKM. There are 14 residues in the CDR3. V was trimmed by 7 bases and J by 3 bases, leaving 16 bases between them. This CDR3 is CASMEGSKLYEQYF. The CDR3 region has the DNA TGTGCCAGCATGGAGGGCTCGAAACTCTACGAGCAGTACTTC.

The chain uses TRBV5-1 and TRBJ2-1, with 8 nucleotides matching TRBD2. The CDR3 spans 16 residues. Germline CDR1 is SGHRS and CDR2 is YFSETQ. V shed 0 bases and J 5 bases; nucleotides not matched to a gene: 7. This chain's CDR3 is CASSLGASGLNNEQFF. The CDR3 DNA reads TGCGCCAGCAGCTTGGGAGCTAGCGGGCTGAACAATGAGCAGTTCTTC.

This clone was seen a handful of times. The gene calls are TRBV7-9 and TRBJ1-1, with D possibly being TRBD1 (6 bases). V dropped 0 bases and J dropped 1 base, with 9 bases sitting between them. This CDR3 contains 15 residues. Germline values: CDR1 SEHNR, CDR2 FQNEAQ (reference sequence). CDR3 nucleotides: TGTGCCAGCAGCTTAGCTGACAGGCGGAACACTGAAGCTTTCTTT. Protein product: CASSLADRRNTEAFF.

This chain uses TRBV6-6 with TRBJ1-5, with a possible D match to TRBD1 (5 bases). Trimming shortened V by 6 bases and J by 0 bases, and 12 bases separated the two germline ends. Germline lookup yields CDR1 MNHNY and CDR2 SVGAGI (reference sequence). The CDR3 has 15 amino acids. The CDR3 DNA reads TGTGCCAGCAGCTTAGACAGCTATAGCAATCAGCCCCAGCATTTT. Its protein product is CASSLDSYSNQPQHF.

V is TRBV11-2 and J is TRBJ2-3; TRBD1 aligns across 7 bases. J lost 6 bases, V lost 5 bases, and 5 bases had no gene match. The V gene's germline CDR1 is SGHAT and CDR2 FQNNGV. This CDR3 comprises 13 residues. The CDR3 DNA reads TGTGCCAGCAGCCCGACAGGGCCGGATACGCAGTATTTT. It encodes CASSPTGPDTQYF.

This clone has only a few counts. V and J are TRBV7-2 and TRBJ2-3; 9 bases match TRBD2. The germline V gene encodes CDR1 SGHTA and CDR2 FQGNSA. Trimming removed 6 bases from V and 4 bases from J; junction bases left unmatched: 8. This CDR3 comprises 15 residues. Written as DNA, the CDR3 is TGTGCCAGCAGTCCCACTAGCGGGTTAGCAGATACGCAGTATTTT. Translation gives CASSPTSGLADTQYF. The complete variable domain, with remaining parts taken from reference TRBV7-2 and TRBJ2-3, reads GAGVSQSPSNKVTEKGKDVELRCDPISGHTALYWYRQSLGQGLEFLIYFQGNSAPDKSGLPSDRFSAERTGGSVSTLTIQRTQQEDSAVYLCASSPTSGLADTQYFGPGTRLTVL.

The CDR3 is CASSQRQGVGTEAFF. The DNA of the CDR3 is TGTGCCAGCAGCCAGAGACAGGGAGTGGGGACTGAAGCTTTCTTT. This chain joins TRBV5-4 and TRBJ1-1; 7 positions agree with TRBD1. Germline V CDR1 and CDR2: SGHNT, YYREEE (reference sequence). The CDR3 is 15 amino acids. Losses at the gene ends were 4 bases for V and 5 bases for J; bases not matched to a gene: 11.

This rearrangement joins TRBV5-4 to TRBJ2-7; D unclear. The germline V and J ends were trimmed by 4 bases and 6 bases, with 11 bases remaining between them. There are 12 residues in the CDR3. Germline assignment: CDR1 SGHNT and CDR2 YYREEE (reference sequence). CDR3: CASSAATVEQYF. CDR3 bases: TGTGCCAGCAGCGCGGCCACGGTCGAGCAGTACTTC.

This chain links TRBV4-3 with TRBJ2-2, with TRBD2 matching over 7 bases. V shed 1 base, J shed 3 bases, and the junction held 14 bases outside the gene matches. The length of the CDR3 is 19 residues. Germline V lookup: CDR1 LGHNA, CDR2 YSLEER. CDR3 nucleotides: TGCGCCAGCAGCCAAGGTCATCGGTGGCCTAGCGGAGACACCGGGGAGCTGTTTTTT. This gives the protein CASSQGHRWPSGDTGELFF.

A remark on this clone: The identical CDR3 is also encoded by other nucleotide sequences in the sample. The chain has TRBV7-2 and TRBJ2-7, with 8 nucleotides matching TRBD2. CDR3 length equals 13 residues. V gave up 4 bases and J gave up 3 bases; unmatched junction bases: 2. Looked up from germline, CDR1 is SGHTA and CDR2 is FQGNSA. This CDR3 reads CASSSGGDYEQYF. CDR3 coding DNA: TGTGCCAGCAGCTCGGGGGGGGACTACGAGCAGTACTTC.

The chain joins TRBV27 to TRBJ1-2; a weak D match, TRBD1 (5 bases). V shed 6 bases and J shed 5 bases, with 10 bases lying between them. This CDR3 region has 12 residues. Germline V CDR1 and CDR2: MNHEY, SMNVEV (reference sequence). CDR3 amino acids: CASSRGTYGYTF. The CDR3 nucleotides are TGTGCCAGCAGCCGCGGGACTTATGGCTACACCTTC.